Below are 23 T cell receptor beta chains sequenced from a single sample in a study of blood T cell repertoires in COVID-19. Sequencing used immunoSEQ multiplex PCR; TCRdb keeps in-frame clones, though not all of them. The table lists about 310,000 clones, around 87% of them singletons. The sample consisted of peripheral blood. The source is a man between 65 and 85 years old with acute or convalescent COVID-19.

This sequence joins TRBV30 and TRBJ1-4; 8 bases align to TRBD1. The CDR3 length is 13 residues. Germline values: CDR1 GTSNPN, CDR2 SVGIG (reference sequence). J gave up 10 bases and V 4 bases, and 8 bases lay outside the gene matches. CDR3 sequence (DNA): TGTGCCTGGAAAGGGCAGGGGGCAGGAAAACTGTTTTTT. Translating gives CAWKGQGAGKLFF. The whole variable domain, remainder taken from reference TRBV30 and TRBJ1-4, is SQTIHQWPATLVQPVGSPLSLECTVEGTSNPNLYWYRQAAGRGLQLLFYSVGIGQISSEVPQNLSASRPQDRQFILSSKKLLLSDSGFYLCAWKGQGAGKLFFGSGTQLSVL.

The rearrangement joins TRBV18 to TRBJ1-1, with 8 bases identical to TRBD1. J was trimmed by 7 bases and V by 0 bases; bases with no gene match: 4. The CDR3 spans 14 residues. The V gene's germline CDR1 is KGHSH and CDR2 LQKENI. CDR3 sequence: CASSPPYRGDEAFF. The CDR3 DNA reads as TGTGCCAGCTCACCACCGTACAGGGGGGATGAAGCTTTCTTT.

The chain joins TRBV2 to TRBJ2-1, with 13 bases aligning to TRBD2. Germline V gene sequence: CDR1 SNHLY, CDR2 FYNNEI. The length of the CDR3 is 13 residues. The trim removed 5 bases at V and 14 bases at J, leaving 6 bases unmatched. CDR3: CASSQGLAGVKFF. CDR3 sequence (DNA): TGTGCCAGCAGTCAAGGACTAGCGGGGGTTAAGTTCTTC. The full variable domain, completed using reference TRBV2 and TRBJ2-1, is EPEVTQTPSHQVTQMGQEVILRCVPISNHLYFYWYRQILGQKVEFLVSFYNNEISEKSEIFDDQFSVERPDGSNFTLKIRSTKLEDSAMYFCASSQGLAGVKFFGPGTRLTVL.

CDR3 loop: CASSYGLASHNEQFF. The CDR3, as DNA: TGTGCCAGCAGTTACGGACTAGCGAGTCACAATGAGCAGTTCTTC. The V gene is TRBV6-5, the J gene TRBJ2-1, with TRBD2 matching over 9 bases. The V and J ends lost 2 bases and 5 bases, in that order; junction bases with no gene match: 4. The CDR3 has 15 amino acids. Germline values: CDR1 MNHEY, CDR2 SVGAGI.

The chain carries TRBV15 and TRBJ2-7; D is unclear. The CDR3 spans 15 residues. The V gene's germline CDR1 is LNHNV and CDR2 YYDKDF (reference sequence). Trimming took off 0 bases at V and 1 base at J, with 10 bases between the two ends. In nucleotides, the CDR3 is TGTGCCACCAGCAGAGATAAACTAACATCCTACGAGCAGTACTTC. Translation: CATSRDKLTSYEQYF.

A note on this clone: This specimen includes other DNA sequences encoding the same CDR3. The CDR3 reads CASSSSLAGATDTQYF. The CDR3, as DNA: TGCGCCAGCAGCTCCTCTCTAGCGGGGGCCACAGATACGCAGTATTTT. The gene calls are TRBV5-1 and TRBJ2-3, with TRBD2 matching over 10 bases. J lost 2 bases, V lost 3 bases, and 6 bases had no gene match. Germline V gives CDR1 SGHRS, CDR2 YFSETQ. This CDR3 has 16 residues.

J is TRBJ2-7 and V is TRBV10-3, with 10 bases fitting TRBD1. Germline V gives CDR1 ENHRY, CDR2 SYGVKD. The CDR3 totals 16 residues. The J segment lost 4 bases and the V segment lost 3 bases, leaving 9 bases of the junction unmatched. In DNA, the CDR3 is TGTGCCATCAGTGAAGCATATGGACAGGGGGATTACGAGCAGTACTTC. Its translation is CAISEAYGQGDYEQYF.

The chain combines TRBV16 with TRBJ1-2, with a tentative D call TRBD1 (5 bases). Germline lookup yields CDR1 KGHSY and CDR2 FQNENV. Trimming pared 0 bases from V and 1 base from J, leaving 9 bases between. The CDR3 length is 15 residues. CDR3 nucleotide sequence: TGTGCCAGCAGCCAATCTTTTGACAGTAACTATGGCTACACCTTC. As protein: CASSQSFDSNYGYTF.

This chain connects TRBV4-1 to TRBJ1-3, with 7 nucleotides matching TRBD1. The CDR3 sequence is 18 residues long. The germline V gene has CDR1 MGHRA and CDR2 YSYEKL. V was pared by 1 base and J by 0 bases, with 9 bases of the junction left unmatched. This chain's CDR3 is CASSQVPGGRFSGNTIYF. Here the CDR3 DNA reads TGCGCCAGCAGCCAAGTGCCAGGGGGTCGATTCTCTGGAAACACCATATATTTT.

The chain uses TRBV6-5 and TRBJ2-7, with 7 bases matching TRBD1. The germline V gene encodes CDR1 MNHEY and CDR2 SVGAGI. This CDR3 region has 14 residues. In DNA form, the CDR3 reads TGTGCAGCACGGGACCGACAGGGTGCCTACGAGCAGTACTTC. It specifies CAARDRQGAYEQYF.

The chain recombines TRBV10-3 with TRBJ1-6; 8 positions match TRBD1. V was pared by 6 bases and J by 7 bases, with 5 bases of the junction left unmatched. CDR3 length: 14 amino acids. CDR1 ENHRY and CDR2 SYGVKD come from the germline V gene. CDR3 bases: TGTGCCATCAGCCCGACAGGGGAGAATTCACCCCTCCACTTT. The encoded protein is CAISPTGENSPLHF.

The chain recombines TRBV29-1 with TRBJ2-2; 9 bases fit TRBD2. This CDR3 spans 20 amino acids. Germline CDR1 reads SQVTM; CDR2 reads ANQGSEA. V was pared by 3 bases and J by 6 bases, with 23 bases of the junction left unmatched. The CDR3 sequence: CSVERDPGLASGWSAGELFF. The CDR3 coding sequence is TGCAGCGTTGAGAGAGATCCCGGACTAGCGTCGGGGTGGTCCGCCGGGGAGCTGTTTTTT.

This chain links TRBV7-9 with TRBJ2-7; 7 nucleotides agree with TRBD2. The CDR3 is 13 amino acids. With V trimmed by 8 bases and J by 3 bases, 7 bases remained unmatched. Germline values: CDR1 SEHNR, CDR2 FQNEAQ (reference sequence). CDR3: CASRDGGNYEQYF. In DNA form, the CDR3 reads TGTGCCAGCCGGGACGGGGGGAACTACGAGCAGTACTTC.

The J gene is TRBJ1-5, the V gene TRBV3-1 (or the pseudogene TRBV3-2); the D is unclear. Per the germline V gene, CDR1 is LGHDT and CDR2 is YNNKEL (reference sequence). The CDR3 contains 15 residues. Trimming removed 4 bases at V and 7 bases at J, with 17 bases between. The CDR3 reads CASSPSALSEQPQHF. The CDR3 DNA reads TGTGCCAGCAGCCCCTCGGCCCTCTCGGAGCAGCCCCAGCATTTT.

This clone was counted only a few times. This sequence joins TRBV5-4 and TRBJ2-7; 9 nucleotides align to TRBD1. Trimming removed 8 bases from V and 4 bases from J; junction bases left unmatched: 10. Per the germline V gene, CDR1 is SGHNT and CDR2 is YYREEE (reference sequence). The CDR3 is 14 residues long. CDR3 DNA: TGTGCCAGTAGAGAACAGGGGGCGGGATACGAGCAGTACTTC. Residues: CASREQGAGYEQYF.

The rearrangement joins TRBV7-9 to TRBJ1-1, with a possible D match to TRBD1 (5 bases). V dropped 4 bases and J dropped 2 bases, with 14 bases sitting between them. This CDR3 has 15 amino acids. CDR1 and CDR2 from the germline V gene are SEHNR and FQNEAQ (reference sequence). CDR3 sequence: CASSSGTDYNTEAFF. The CDR3 DNA reads TGTGCCAGCAGCTCAGGGACGGACTATAACACTGAAGCTTTCTTT.

The rearrangement uses TRBV12-3 or TRBV12-4 and TRBJ1-4; D not certain. This CDR3 region has 13 residues. With 3 bases removed from V and 2 bases from J, the gap between germline ends came to 4 bases. DNA of the CDR3: TGTGCCAGCAGTTTCAGTACTAATGAAAAACTGTTTTTT. It codes for CASSFSTNEKLFF.

V gene TRBV5-4 combines with J gene TRBJ2-1; a weak D match, TRBD2 (6 bases). The V and J ends lost 3 bases and 8 bases respectively, with 9 bases between them. The germline V gene encodes CDR1 SGHNT and CDR2 YYREEE (reference sequence). The CDR3 consists of 12 residues. In nucleotides, the CDR3 is TGTGCCAGCAGCTCGCGGGATTATGAGCAGTTCTTC. Translated, it gives CASSSRDYEQFF.

V usage is TRBV5-1 and J usage is TRBJ2-7; D may be TRBD1 (6 bases). The CDR3 contains 14 residues. CDR1 and CDR2 from the germline V gene are SGHRS and YFSETQ. Trimming stripped 4 bases from V and 2 bases from J, with 13 bases between. The CDR3 DNA reads TGCGCCAGCAGCCAGGGGCAGGGCCCCTACGAGCAGTACTTC. Translation: CASSQGQGPYEQYF.

The V and J genes are TRBV3-1 (or the pseudogene TRBV3-2) and TRBJ1-2; TRBD1 matches at 11 bases. CDR1 LGHDT and CDR2 YNNKEL come from the germline V gene (reference sequence). V gave up 3 bases and J gave up 2 bases; unmatched junction bases: 5. The CDR3 totals 16 residues. In DNA form, the CDR3 reads TGTGCCAGCAGCCACGGGACAGGGGGTACGAACTATGGCTACACCTTC. Translated: CASSHGTGGTNYGYTF.

The chain carries TRBV11-2 and TRBJ2-1, with TRBD2 matching over 8 bases. V shed 3 bases and J 8 bases; nucleotides not matched to a gene: 6. Germline V gene lookup returns CDR1 SGHAT and CDR2 FQNNGV. The CDR3 loop spans 14 amino acids. CDR3 sequence (DNA): TGTGCCAGCAGCTTCCGACGGGAGGGCCATGAGCAGTTCTTC. Its protein is CASSFRREGHEQFF.

This CDR3 is CASSLVKGATGYTF. DNA for the CDR3: TGTGCCAGCAGCTTAGTAAAAGGGGCTACTGGCTACACCTTC. The V and J genes are TRBV7-2 and TRBJ1-2, with D possibly matching TRBD1 (5 bases). The germline CDR1 and CDR2 sequences are SGHTA and FQGNSA. The V and J ends lost 1 base and 7 bases respectively, with 13 bases between them. The CDR3 is 14 residues long.

The V and J genes are TRBV10-3 and TRBJ1-2; 8 nucleotides align to TRBD1. V lost 7 bases to trimming and J lost 2 bases; unmatched junction nucleotides: 6. The V gene's germline CDR1 is ENHRY and CDR2 SYGVKD. This CDR3 has 14 amino acids. The CDR3 reads CAINPDRVNYGYTF. CDR3 sequence (DNA): TGTGCCATCAACCCGGACAGGGTCAACTATGGCTACACCTTC.